Here is one T cell receptor beta chain with its context. The antigen is unknown. One base away lies a much larger clone, so this may be a sequencing read error. Each CDR3 protein is one row after TCRdb ran MiXCR on the reads. The repertoire holds 160,000 or so distinct CDR3 sequences, with around 24% as singletons. The sample originates from a study of T cell repertoires in cytomegalovirus infection. General study findings and limits: CMV-specific TCR beta clonotypes restricted by HLA-C dominated the ex vivo response.

This TCR came from a human donor in good health (CMV status not recorded). Some clones in this sample may be carry-over from other donors' samples. The sample comprised PBMCs.

The CDR3: CASSSGLAGVRTDTQYF. Written as DNA, the CDR3 is TGTGCCAGCAGCTCGGGACTAGCGGGAGTACGGACAGATACGCAGTATTTT. The chain has TRBV7-2 and TRBJ2-3; 14 bases are shared with TRBD2. Trimming took 4 bases from V and 3 from J; bases not matched to a gene: 6. The CDR3 is made up of 17 amino acids. Germline V gene data show CDR1 as SGHTA and CDR2 as FQGNSA.